A single sample gave rise to the 18 T cell receptor beta chains below, sequenced in a study of ipilimumab plus nivolumab after autologous stem cell transplantation. TCRdb's copy holds only in-frame clones and misses some; the assay was immunoSEQ multiplex PCR. The repertoire includes some 46,000 clones, about 88% of them detected once, and approximately 0.87% sits in the top ten. This specimen consisted of PBMCs, obtained in a trial of ipilimumab plus nivolumab as post-transplant consolidation. The receptors were gathered from a male donor with multiple myeloma.

The chain employs TRBV7-9 and TRBJ1-5, with 8 bases identical to TRBD1. This CDR3 contains 17 residues. CDR1 is SEHNR, CDR2 FQNEAQ, per germline (reference sequence). V shed 11 bases, J shed 0 bases, and the junction held 15 bases outside the gene matches. For the CDR3, the DNA is TGTGCCCGCCGAAGGGGTGCCAGGGGGCGTAGCAATCAGCCCCAGCATTTT. It yields the protein CARRRGARGRSNQPQHF.

The rearrangement uses TRBV11-2 and TRBJ1-2, with TRBD1 matching 7 bases. The CDR3 totals 13 residues. Germline CDR1 SGHAT, CDR2 FQNNGV. V was clipped by 5 bases and J by 5 bases; unmatched bases: 5. CDR3: CASSLTGEYGYTF. DNA of the CDR3: TGTGCCAGCAGCCTTACAGGGGAGTATGGCTACACCTTC.

V is TRBV27 and J is TRBJ1-1; 7 bases match TRBD1. In germline, CDR1 is MNHEY, CDR2 SMNVEV (reference sequence). The CDR3 consists of 13 residues. With 1 base clipped from V and 7 bases from J, the junction kept 3 bases outside the gene matches. CDR3 loop: CASSLLRTGEAFF. The CDR3 DNA sequence: TGTGCCAGCAGTTTATTGCGGACAGGTGAAGCTTTCTTT.

The chain is built from TRBV4-3 and TRBJ2-3, with 8 bases identical to TRBD2. Germline V lookup: CDR1 LGHNA, CDR2 YSLEER. V trimming: 0 bases; J trimming: 4 bases; junction bases outside the gene matches: 9. The CDR3 loop spans 17 amino acids. The chain's CDR3 is CASSQDRDPGGPDTQYF. The CDR3 DNA reads TGCGCCAGCAGCCAAGATCGTGACCCGGGGGGGCCAGATACGCAGTATTTT.

The CDR3 nucleotides are TGTGCCAGCAGGCCCCGAGGGGGCCAGACCCAAGAGACCCAGTACTTC. This sequence encodes CASRPRGGQTQETQYF. V and J are TRBV7-9 and TRBJ2-5, with 7 bases lining up with TRBD1. J gave up 1 base and V 6 bases, and 11 bases lay outside the gene matches. CDR3 length: 16 amino acids. CDR1 and CDR2 (germline): SEHNR, FQNEAQ (reference sequence).

The V and J genes are TRBV29-1 and TRBJ2-5, with D possibly TRBD2 on 5 matching bases. The ends were cut back, 8 bases at V and 1 base at J, with 14 bases in the middle. The length of the CDR3 is 13 residues. Germline V gene sequence: CDR1 SQVTM, CDR2 ANQGSEA. The CDR3 nucleotides are TGCAGCCCCCTCGGAGGTCTCCAAGAGACCCAGTACTTC. Its translation: CSPLGGLQETQYF.

The chain combines TRBV6-5 with TRBJ2-7; 8 bases map to TRBD1. This CDR3 is 15 amino acids long. Germline CDR1 reads MNHEY; CDR2 reads SVGAGI. V lost 3 bases, J lost 3 bases, and 7 bases stayed unmatched. CDR3 DNA sequence: TGTGCCAGCAGTTATGACGCCGGACAGGGCTACGAGCAGTACTTC. Protein product: CASSYDAGQGYEQYF.

Of note for this clone: Other nucleotide sequences in the sample specify the same CDR3. The V call is TRBV18, the J call TRBJ1-1; no definite D call. Germline V CDR1 and CDR2: KGHSH, LQKENI. The V end lost 3 bases, the J end lost 1 base, and 6 bases lay between the germline ends. The CDR3 covers 13 residues. CDR3 protein: CASSPSENTEAFF. CDR3 sequence (DNA): TGTGCCAGCTCACCCTCTGAGAACACTGAAGCTTTCTTT.

CDR3 in DNA: TGTGCCAGCAGCTCCCATAGCGGGAGTTCCTACAATGAGCAGTTCTTC. Translating gives CASSSHSGSSYNEQFF. The gene calls are TRBV11-2 and TRBJ2-1; TRBD2 matches 9 bases. Losses at the gene ends were 4 bases for V and 1 base for J; bases not matched to a gene: 5. CDR1 and CDR2 (germline): SGHAT, FQNNGV. The length of the CDR3 is 16 residues.

The chain joins TRBV27 to TRBJ1-2, with D possibly TRBD1 on 5 matching bases. V was shortened by 5 bases and J by 4 bases, with 11 bases between the two germline ends. Per the germline V gene, CDR1 is MNHEY and CDR2 is SMNVEV (reference sequence). This CDR3 has 13 residues. This chain's CDR3 is CASSQDRGYGYTF. The DNA for the CDR3 is TGTGCCAGCAGTCAAGACAGAGGCTATGGCTACACCTTC.

This clone was recorded a few times. This rearrangement joins TRBV4-1 to TRBJ1-2, with 10 bases aligning to TRBD1. With 3 bases clipped from V and 2 bases from J, the junction kept 12 bases outside the gene matches. Germline lookup yields CDR1 MGHRA and CDR2 YSYEKL. The CDR3 covers 18 residues. This CDR3 is CASSHGTGQGKTNYGYTF. The CDR3 region has the DNA TGCGCCAGCAGCCACGGAACGGGACAGGGGAAAACGAACTATGGCTACACCTTC.

The V call is TRBV5-1, the J call TRBJ2-7; unclear D gene. V was clipped by 4 bases and J by 1 base, with 9 bases between them. The CDR3 runs to 13 residues. Per the germline V gene, CDR1 is SGHRS and CDR2 is YFSETQ. This CDR3 is CASSPLGSYEQYF. CDR3 sequence (DNA): TGCGCCAGCAGCCCCCTGGGGTCCTACGAGCAGTACTTC.

This clone was detected only once. CDR3 sequence: CACSDRVGYNEKLFF. Here the CDR3 DNA reads TGTGCCTGCTCCGACAGGGTGGGTTATAATGAAAAACTGTTTTTT. J is TRBJ1-4 and V is TRBV30, with 7 positions matching TRBD1. In germline, CDR1 is GTSNPN, CDR2 SVGIG (reference sequence). V dropped 6 bases and J dropped 4; count of bases not matched to a gene: 11. This CDR3 region has 15 residues.

The chain links TRBV28 to TRBJ2-2, with TRBD1 matching over 7 bases. Germline lookup yields CDR1 MDHEN and CDR2 SYDVKM. After removal of 5 bases from V and 0 bases from J, the junction contained 6 bases not matched to a gene. This CDR3 comprises 16 residues. The CDR3 loop is CASSPGTASNTGELFF. CDR3 sequence (DNA): TGTGCCAGCAGTCCAGGGACAGCTTCGAACACCGGGGAGCTGTTTTTT.

This clone showed up just once. This chain joins TRBV7-3 and TRBJ2-2; TRBD2 aligns across 8 bases. Looked up from germline, CDR1 is SGHTA and CDR2 is FQGTGA. This CDR3 is 14 amino acids long. Germline trimming cut 8 bases from V and 5 bases from J; bases unmatched to any gene: 7. The DNA of the CDR3 is TGTGCCAGCGGAGTAGCGGGGTTGACCGGGGAGCTGTTTTTT. It yields the protein CASGVAGLTGELFF. Full variable domain (missing parts from reference TRBV7-3 and TRBJ2-2): GAGVSQTPSNKVTEKGKYVELRCDPISGHTALYWYRQSLGQGPEFLIYFQGTGAADDSGLPNDRFFAVRPEGSVSTLKIQRTERGDSAVYLCASGVAGLTGELFFGEGSRLTVL.

This chain uses TRBV6-1 with TRBJ1-2; 7 nucleotides line up with TRBD1. CDR1 is MNHNS, CDR2 SASEGT, per germline. The CDR3 totals 15 residues. J gave up 7 bases and V 7 bases, and 15 bases lay outside the gene matches. The CDR3 region is CASKLGQTFGSGYTF. As DNA, the CDR3 is TGTGCCAGCAAACTGGGACAGACCTTTGGGTCTGGCTACACCTTC.

The CDR3, as DNA: TGCGCCAGCAGCCAAGTGCCCTCTGGGGCCAACGTCCTGACTTTC. Translation gives CASSQVPSGANVLTF. The gene calls are TRBV4-1 and TRBJ2-6; D uncertain. Between the trimmed V and J ends, which lost 1 base and 0 bases, there was a span of 4 bases. The germline V gene has CDR1 MGHRA and CDR2 YSYEKL. This CDR3 has 15 amino acids.

The chain uses TRBV6-1 and TRBJ2-2; a weak D match, TRBD2 (7 bases). CDR1 is MNHNS, CDR2 SASEGT, per germline. The CDR3 length is 17 residues. V lost 4 bases and J lost 1, with 16 bases in between. The CDR3 region is CASSAHRGAGNTGELFF. CDR3 bases: TGTGCCAGCAGTGCCCATCGGGGGGCGGGGAACACCGGGGAGCTGTTTTTT.